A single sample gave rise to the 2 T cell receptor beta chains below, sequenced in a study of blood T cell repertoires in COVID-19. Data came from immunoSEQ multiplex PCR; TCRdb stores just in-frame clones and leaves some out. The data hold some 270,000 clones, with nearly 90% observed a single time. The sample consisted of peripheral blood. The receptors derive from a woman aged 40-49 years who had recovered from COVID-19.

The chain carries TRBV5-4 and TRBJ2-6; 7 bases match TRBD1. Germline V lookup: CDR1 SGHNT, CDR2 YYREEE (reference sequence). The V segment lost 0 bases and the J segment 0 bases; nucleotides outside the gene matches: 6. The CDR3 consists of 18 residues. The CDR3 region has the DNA TGTGCCAGCAGCTTGGATCCGGCAGGGGGCTCTGGGGCCAACGTCCTGACTTTC. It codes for CASSLDPAGGSGANVLTF.

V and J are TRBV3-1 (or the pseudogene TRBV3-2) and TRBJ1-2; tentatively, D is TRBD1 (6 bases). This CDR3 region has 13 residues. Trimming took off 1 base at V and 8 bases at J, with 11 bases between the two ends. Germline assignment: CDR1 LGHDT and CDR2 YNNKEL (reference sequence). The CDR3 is CASSQVTGGGYTF. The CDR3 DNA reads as TGTGCCAGCAGCCAAGTAACGGGGGGCGGCTACACCTTC.